The present T cell receptor (beta chain) was sequenced within a study of blood T cell repertoires in COVID-19. Germline V gene lookup returns CDR1 SGHTA and CDR2 FQGNSA. The CDR3 sequence is 14 residues long. Deletions cut 2 bases from V and 2 bases from J, with 9 bases between. Some clones are missing from TCRdb's copy, which holds only in-frame ones; the method was immunoSEQ multiplex PCR. The data show under 250,000 clones, roughly 80% seen once. The V call is TRBV7-2, the J call TRBJ1-1; D is unresolved. The origin of this receptor is a man between 60 and 75 years old who had recovered from COVID-19. The sequenced sample consisted of PBMCs or T cells enriched from blood (not recorded which). The chain's CDR3 is CASSLFGSNTEAFF. CDR3 sequence (DNA): TGTGCCAGCAGCTTATTCGGGAGTAACACTGAAGCTTTCTTT.